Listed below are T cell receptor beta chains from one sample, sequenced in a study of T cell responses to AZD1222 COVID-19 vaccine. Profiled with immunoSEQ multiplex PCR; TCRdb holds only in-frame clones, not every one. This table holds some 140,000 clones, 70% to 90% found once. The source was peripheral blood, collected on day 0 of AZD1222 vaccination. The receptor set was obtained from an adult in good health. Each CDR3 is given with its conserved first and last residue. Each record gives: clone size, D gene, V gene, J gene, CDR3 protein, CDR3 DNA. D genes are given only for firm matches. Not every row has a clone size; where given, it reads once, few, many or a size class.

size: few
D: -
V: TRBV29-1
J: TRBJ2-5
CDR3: CSVKHHYQETQYF
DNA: TGCAGCGTGAAACACCATTACCAAGAGACCCAGTACTTC

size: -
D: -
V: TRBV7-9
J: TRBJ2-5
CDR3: CASSLEPAAQETQYF
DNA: TGTGCCAGCAGCTTAGAGCCAGCGGCACAAGAGACCCAGTACTTC

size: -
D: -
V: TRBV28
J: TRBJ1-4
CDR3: CASSWTQGRGSEKLFF
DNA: TGTGCCAGCAGTTGGACTCAGGGTCGGGGGTCCGAAAAACTGTTTTTT

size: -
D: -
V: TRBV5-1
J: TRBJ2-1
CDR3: CASSLGVGTYNEQFF
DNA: TGCGCCAGCAGCTTGGGAGTGGGCACCTACAATGAGCAGTTCTTC

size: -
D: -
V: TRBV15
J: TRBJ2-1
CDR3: CATSRDRVWNEQFF
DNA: TGTGCCACCAGCAGAGATAGGGTTTGGAATGAGCAGTTCTTC

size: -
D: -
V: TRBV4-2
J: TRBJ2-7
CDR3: CASSLGDSSYEQYF
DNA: TGTGCCAGCAGCCTGGGAGACAGCTCCTACGAGCAGTACTTC

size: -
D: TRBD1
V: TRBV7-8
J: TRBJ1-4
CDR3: CASSLGITGGEDEKLFF
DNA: TGTGCCAGCAGCTTAGGAATCACAGGGGGAGAAGATGAAAAACTGTTTTTT

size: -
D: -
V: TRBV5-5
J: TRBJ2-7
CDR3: CASSLDPPGEQYF
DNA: TGTGCCAGCAGCTTGGACCCCCCGGGCGAGCAGTACTTC

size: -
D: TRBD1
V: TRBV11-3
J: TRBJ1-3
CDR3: CASSHGTGGNTIYF
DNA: TGTGCCAGCAGCCACGGGACAGGGGGAAACACCATATATTTT

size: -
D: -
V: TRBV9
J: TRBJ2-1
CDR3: CASSADLGALGTHEQFF
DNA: TGTGCCAGCAGCGCAGACTTGGGGGCCTTAGGGACTCATGAGCAGTTCTTC

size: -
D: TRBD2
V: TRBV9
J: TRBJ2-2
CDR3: CASSARGTSGSIAGELFF
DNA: TGTGCCAGCAGCGCGAGGGGGACTAGCGGGAGTATCGCCGGGGAGCTGTTTTTT

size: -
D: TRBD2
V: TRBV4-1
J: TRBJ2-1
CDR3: CASSWTSGANEQFF
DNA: TGCGCCAGCAGTTGGACTAGCGGGGCTAATGAGCAGTTCTTC

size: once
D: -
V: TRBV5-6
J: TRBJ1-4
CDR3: CASSSGATNEKLFF
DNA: TGTGCCAGCAGCTCGGGGGCAACTAATGAAAAACTGTTTTTT

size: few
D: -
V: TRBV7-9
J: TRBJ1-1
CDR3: CASSLLLGNTEAFF
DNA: TGTGCCAGCAGCTTACTTTTGGGGAACACTGAAGCTTTCTTT

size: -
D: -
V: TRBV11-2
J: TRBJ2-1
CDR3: CASSLEGSLHGNEQFF
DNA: TGTGCCAGCAGCTTAGAAGGATCCCTGCATGGCAATGAGCAGTTCTTC

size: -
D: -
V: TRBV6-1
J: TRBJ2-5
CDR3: CASSEVTGTQETQYF
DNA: TGTGCCAGCAGTGAAGTGACCGGAACCCAAGAGACCCAGTACTTC

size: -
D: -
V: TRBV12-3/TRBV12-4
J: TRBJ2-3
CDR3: CASSRGLTDTQYF
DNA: TGTGCCAGCAGTCGGGGGTTAACAGATACGCAGTATTTT

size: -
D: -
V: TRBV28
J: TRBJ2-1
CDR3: CASSLLAWGENYNEQFF
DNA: TGTGCCAGCAGTTTATTGGCGTGGGGGGAGAATTACAATGAGCAGTTCTTC

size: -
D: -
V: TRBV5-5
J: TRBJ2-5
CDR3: CASSLGGWAGRSETQYF
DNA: TGTGCCAGCAGCTTGGGTGGATGGGCGGGAAGGTCAGAGACCCAGTACTTC

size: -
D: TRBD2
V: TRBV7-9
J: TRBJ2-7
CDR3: CASSPKSGGLENEQYF
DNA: TGTGCCAGCAGCCCTAAATCGGGGGGGCTTGAGAACGAGCAGTACTTC

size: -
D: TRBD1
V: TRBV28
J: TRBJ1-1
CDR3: CASSFPSTGGANPEAFF
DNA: TGTGCCAGCAGTTTTCCATCGACAGGGGGCGCGAATCCTGAAGCTTTCTTT

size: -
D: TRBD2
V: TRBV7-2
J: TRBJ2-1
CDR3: CASSLAPIAGGPGEQFF
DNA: TGTGCCAGCAGCTTAGCCCCCATAGCGGGAGGCCCCGGTGAGCAGTTCTTC

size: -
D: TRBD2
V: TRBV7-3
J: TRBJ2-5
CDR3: CASSRGGEAETQYF
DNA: TGTGCCAGCAGCCGCGGGGGGGAGGCGGAGACCCAGTACTTC

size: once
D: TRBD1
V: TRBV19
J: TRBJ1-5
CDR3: CASSTHRDSLNQPQHF
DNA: TGTGCCAGTAGTACCCACCGGGACAGCCTCAATCAGCCCCAGCATTTT

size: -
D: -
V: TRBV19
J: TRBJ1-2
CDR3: CASSSGGYTF
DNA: TGTGCCAGTAGTAGTGGTGGCTACACCTTC

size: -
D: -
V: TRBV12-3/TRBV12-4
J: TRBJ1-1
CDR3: CASSFRTGVFF
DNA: TGTGCCAGCAGTTTTCGGACGGGAGTTTTCTTT

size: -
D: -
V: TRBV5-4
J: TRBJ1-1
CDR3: CASSLEVGITNTEAFF
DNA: TGTGCCAGCAGCTTGGAAGTAGGGATAACGAACACTGAAGCTTTCTTT

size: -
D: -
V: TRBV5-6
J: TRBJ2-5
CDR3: CASSLGNQETQYF
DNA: TGTGCCAGCAGCTTAGGGAATCAAGAGACCCAGTACTTC

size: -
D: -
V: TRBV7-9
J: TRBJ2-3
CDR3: CASRGGDTDTQYF
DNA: TGTGCCAGCAGGGGCGGTGACACAGATACGCAGTATTTT

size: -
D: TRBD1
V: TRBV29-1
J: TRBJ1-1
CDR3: CSVEGMAGGRYTEAFF
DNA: TGCAGCGTTGAAGGGATGGCAGGGGGCCGGTACACTGAAGCTTTCTTT

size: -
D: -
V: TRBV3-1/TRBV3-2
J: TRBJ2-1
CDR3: CASSQDPRDNEQFF
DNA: TGTGCCAGCAGCCAAGACCCCAGGGACAATGAGCAGTTCTTC

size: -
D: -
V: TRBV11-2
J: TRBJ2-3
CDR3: CASSYKPLDTQYF
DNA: TGTGCCAGCAGCTATAAGCCCCTGGATACGCAGTATTTT

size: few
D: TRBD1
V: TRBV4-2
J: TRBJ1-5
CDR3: CASSQAGQGSHSNQPQHF
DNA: TGTGCCAGCAGCCAAGCTGGACAGGGGTCTCATAGCAATCAGCCCCAGCATTTT

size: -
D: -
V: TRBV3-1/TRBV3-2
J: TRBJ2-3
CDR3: CASSQEFVTSTDTQYF
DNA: TGTGCCAGCAGCCAAGAATTTGTCACTAGCACAGATACGCAGTATTTT

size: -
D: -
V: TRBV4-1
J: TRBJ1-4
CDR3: CASSLLHGEKLFF
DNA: TGCGCCAGCAGCCTCCTCCACGGTGAAAAACTGTTTTTT

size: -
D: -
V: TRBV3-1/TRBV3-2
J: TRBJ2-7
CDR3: CASSQGGSRSYEQYF
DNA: TGTGCCAGCAGCCAAGGGGGGTCGAGATCCTACGAGCAGTACTTC

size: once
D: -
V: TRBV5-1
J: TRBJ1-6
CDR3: CASSERTEPNSPLHF
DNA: TGCGCCAGCAGCGAGAGGACAGAACCGAATTCACCCCTCCACTTT

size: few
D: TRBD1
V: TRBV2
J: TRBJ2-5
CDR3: CASGVRDRQETQYF
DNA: TGTGCCAGTGGGGTCCGGGACAGACAAGAGACCCAGTACTTC

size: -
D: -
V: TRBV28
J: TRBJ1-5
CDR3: CASSFSGAGDQPQHF
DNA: TGTGCCAGCAGTTTTTCGGGGGCGGGGGATCAGCCCCAGCATTTT

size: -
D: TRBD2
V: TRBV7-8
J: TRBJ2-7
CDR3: CASSPLTSGPYEQYF
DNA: TGTGCCAGCAGCCCGCTGACTAGCGGTCCCTACGAGCAGTACTTC

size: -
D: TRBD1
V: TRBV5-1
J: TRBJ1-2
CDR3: CASSSGDRGYHGYTF
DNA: TGCGCCAGCAGCTCAGGGGACAGGGGATACCATGGCTACACCTTC

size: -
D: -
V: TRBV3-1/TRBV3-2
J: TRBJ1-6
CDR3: CASSRNINSLPLHF
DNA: TGTGCCAGCAGCCGCAACATAAACAGTTTACCCCTCCACTTT

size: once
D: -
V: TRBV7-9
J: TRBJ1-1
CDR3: CASSLGGHSLVNTEAFF
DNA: TGTGCCAGCAGCTTAGGAGGGCACAGCTTAGTGAACACTGAAGCTTTCTTT

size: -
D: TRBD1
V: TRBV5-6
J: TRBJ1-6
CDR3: CASSLSDRDVRPLHF
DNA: TGTGCCAGCAGCCTCTCGGACAGGGATGTCCGACCCCTCCACTTT

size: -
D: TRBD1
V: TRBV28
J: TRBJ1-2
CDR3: CASRSPGQGLTGYGYTF
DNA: TGTGCCAGCAGAAGTCCGGGACAGGGGCTCACAGGCTATGGCTACACCTTC

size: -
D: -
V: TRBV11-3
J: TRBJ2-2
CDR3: CASSLGIGIPGTGELFF
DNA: TGTGCCAGCAGCTTAGGAATCGGGATTCCGGGCACCGGGGAGCTGTTTTTT

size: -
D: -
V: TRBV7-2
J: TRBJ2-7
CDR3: CASSLAFDTMYYEQYF
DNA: TGTGCCAGCAGCTTAGCGTTCGACACCATGTACTACGAGCAGTACTTC

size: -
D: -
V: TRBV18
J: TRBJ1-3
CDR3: CASSPLRGQEQLNTIYF
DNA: TGTGCCAGCTCACCACTGAGAGGGCAGGAGCAATTAAACACCATATATTTT

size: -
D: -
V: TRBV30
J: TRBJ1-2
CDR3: CAWGTGTLANYGYTF
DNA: TGTGCCTGGGGCACCGGGACACTTGCTAACTATGGCTACACCTTC

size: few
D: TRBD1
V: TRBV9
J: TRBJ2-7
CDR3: CASSVAPLGTASYEQYF
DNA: TGTGCCAGCAGCGTAGCCCCCCTAGGGACAGCGTCCTACGAGCAGTACTTC

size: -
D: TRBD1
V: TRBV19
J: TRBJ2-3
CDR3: CASSLPTGGRGADTQYF
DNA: TGTGCCAGTAGTCTTCCTACAGGGGGTAGAGGGGCAGATACGCAGTATTTT

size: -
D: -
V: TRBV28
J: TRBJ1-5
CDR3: CASSYRGNQPQHF
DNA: TGTGCCAGCAGTTATAGAGGGAATCAGCCCCAGCATTTT

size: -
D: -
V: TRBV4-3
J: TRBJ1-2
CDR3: CASSQDITVGQGGYGYTF
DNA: TGCGCCAGCAGCCAAGATATTACAGTAGGGCAGGGTGGCTATGGCTACACCTTC

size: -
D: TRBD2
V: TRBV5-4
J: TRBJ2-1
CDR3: CASSLSASGGYNEQFF
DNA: TGTGCCAGCAGCTTGTCCGCTAGCGGGGGATACAATGAGCAGTTCTTC

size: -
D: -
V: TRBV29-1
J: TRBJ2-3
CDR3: CSVEGRDTQYF
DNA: TGCAGCGTTGAAGGGAGGGATACGCAGTATTTT

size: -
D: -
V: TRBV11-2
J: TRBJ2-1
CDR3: CASSPAGRTVYNEQFF
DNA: TGTGCCAGCAGCCCCGCGGGGCGCACTGTCTACAATGAGCAGTTCTTC

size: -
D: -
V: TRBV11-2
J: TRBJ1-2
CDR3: CASSTIPDLGYTF
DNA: TGTGCCAGCAGCACGATCCCTGACCTAGGCTACACCTTC